The 15 T cell receptor beta chains reported below all come from one sample, sequenced in a study of shared clonotypes between healthy human individuals. The repertoire was sequenced with immunoSEQ multiplex PCR; TCRdb's copy has only in-frame clones and lacks some. The sample lists under 80,000 clones, around 57% occurring once. The sequencing sample was made of memory CD8+ T cells sorted from blood. Described subset: CD45RO+ cells pooled with CCR7-negative TemRA cells. These receptors were collected from a man aged 30 to 45 in good health.

The rearrangement uses TRBV25-1 and TRBJ2-5; no firm D call. Germline CDR1 MGHDK, CDR2 SYGVNS. The V end lost 2 bases, the J end lost 4 bases, and 8 bases lay between the germline ends. The CDR3 runs to 13 residues. The CDR3 nucleotides are TGTGCCAGCAGTGAACCCGGCGGAGAGACCCAGTACTTC. Translation: CASSEPGGETQYF.

The V gene is TRBV11-2, the J gene TRBJ2-7, with 9 bases matching TRBD1. The CDR3 contains 13 residues. Germline V CDR1 and CDR2: SGHAT, FQNNGV. V lost 5 bases to trimming and J lost 5 bases; unmatched junction nucleotides: 4. CDR3: CASSQGQGDEQYF. Here the CDR3 DNA reads TGTGCCAGCAGCCAGGGACAGGGTGACGAGCAGTACTTC.

The chain carries TRBV5-6 and TRBJ2-7, with 11 bases fitting TRBD1. After removal of 1 base from V and 0 bases from J, the junction contained 3 bases not matched to a gene. Germline CDR1 is SGHDT and CDR2 is YYEEEE. The CDR3 is 16 residues long. CDR3 region: CASSLSGTGGSYEQYF. The CDR3, as DNA: TGTGCCAGCAGCTTGTCCGGGACAGGGGGCTCCTACGAGCAGTACTTC.

This sequence joins TRBV6-5 and TRBJ2-2, with D perhaps TRBD2 (6 bases). Germline assignment: CDR1 MNHEY and CDR2 SVGAGI. With 0 bases removed from V and 3 bases from J, the gap between germline ends came to 11 bases. The CDR3 is 16 amino acids. The CDR3 DNA sequence: TGTGCCAGCAGTTACTCTGCGGGGTCCCACACCGGGGAGCTGTTTTTT. It yields the protein CASSYSAGSHTGELFF.

The V gene is TRBV9, the J gene TRBJ2-5; TRBD2 matches 7 bases. The J segment lost 1 base and the V segment lost 3 bases, leaving 3 bases of the junction unmatched. The germline gives CDR1 SGDLS, CDR2 YYNGEE. This CDR3 is built from 14 residues. The CDR3 region is CASSESSGQETQYF. Here the CDR3 DNA reads TGTGCCAGCAGCGAGTCTAGCGGCCAAGAGACCCAGTACTTC.

This clone qualifies as medium-sized. Other DNA sequences within the sample encode an identical CDR3. The rearrangement joins TRBV27 to TRBJ2-7; the D gene is possibly TRBD2 (6 bases). The CDR3 has 13 residues. Trimming stripped 7 bases from V and 1 base from J, with 11 bases between. Per the germline V gene, CDR1 is MNHEY and CDR2 is SMNVEV (reference sequence). DNA of the CDR3: TGTGCCAGCATGGGGGGAGCTTCCTACGAGCAGTACTTC. Translated: CASMGGASYEQYF.

The chain combines TRBV28 with TRBJ2-7; 7 bases are shared with TRBD2. The CDR3 sequence is 12 residues long. Per the germline V gene, CDR1 is MDHEN and CDR2 is SYDVKM. Unmatched junction bases numbered 6, after V lost 10 bases and J lost 3 bases. In DNA, the CDR3 is TGTGCCACCGGGACTACCAGCTACGAGCAGTACTTC. Protein product: CATGTTSYEQYF. The whole variable domain, filled in from reference TRBV28 and TRBJ2-7, reads DVKVTQSSRYLVKRTGEKVFLECVQDMDHENMFWYRQDPGLGLRLIYFSYDVKMKEKGDIPEGYSVSREKKERFSLILESASTNQTSMYLCATGTTSYEQYFGPGTRLTVT.

A single count supports this clone. The chain couples TRBV28 to TRBJ2-7; 7 bases match TRBD1. The CDR3 totals 16 residues. Germline V gives CDR1 MDHEN, CDR2 SYDVKM. V lost 1 base, J lost 6 bases, and 12 bases stayed unmatched. CDR3 nucleotides: TGTGCCAGCAGTTTATACATAGGACAGGTCCATGGCGAGCAGTACTTC. Translation: CASSLYIGQVHGEQYF.

V is TRBV7-2 and J is TRBJ1-5, with 8 nucleotides matching TRBD1. The trim removed 3 bases at V and 3 bases at J, leaving 7 bases unmatched. The CDR3 totals 16 residues. Germline assignment: CDR1 SGHTA and CDR2 FQGNSA. The CDR3 bases are TGTGCCAGCAGCTTGATAGGACAGGGAATCAATCAGCCCCAGCATTTT. This codes for CASSLIGQGINQPQHF.

V gene TRBV4-1 combines with J gene TRBJ2-5; 16 bases match TRBD2. The germline V gene encodes CDR1 MGHRA and CDR2 YSYEKL. This CDR3 spans 17 amino acids. Trimming cost V 3 bases and J 3 bases; bases outside gene matches: 4. DNA for the CDR3: TGCGCCAGCAGCCAGGGACTAGCGGGAGGGTATGAAGAGACCCAGTACTTC. This translates into CASSQGLAGGYEETQYF.

The chain recombines TRBV25-1 with TRBJ2-5; no clear D gene. The germline CDR1 and CDR2 sequences are MGHDK and SYGVNS. Trimming removed 6 bases at V and 0 bases at J, with 5 bases between. This CDR3 is 12 amino acids long. CDR3 nucleotide sequence: TGTGCCAGCAGCTACGACCAAGAGACCCAGTACTTC. Protein sequence: CASSYDQETQYF.

V usage is TRBV27 and J usage is TRBJ2-1; 11 positions agree with TRBD2. The CDR3 has 15 residues. Germline V CDR1 and CDR2: MNHEY, SMNVEV (reference sequence). V trimming: 5 bases; J trimming: 7 bases; junction bases outside the gene matches: 7. This CDR3 reads CASSPGLAGVNEQFF. The CDR3 DNA sequence: TGTGCCAGCAGTCCCGGACTAGCGGGCGTAAATGAGCAGTTCTTC.

The chain is built from TRBV7-8 and TRBJ2-3; D not resolved. Germline values: CDR1 SGHVS, CDR2 FQNEAQ. The CDR3 has 15 residues. With 2 bases removed from V and 2 bases from J, the gap between germline ends came to 11 bases. This chain's CDR3 is CASSLPPDYTDTQYF. DNA for the CDR3: TGTGCCAGCAGCTTACCCCCGGATTACACAGATACGCAGTATTTT.

The J gene is TRBJ1-5, the V gene TRBV7-8; D call uncertain. The ends were cut back, 3 bases at V and 0 bases at J, with 12 bases in the middle. The CDR3 has 16 amino acids. Germline V gene data show CDR1 as SGHVS and CDR2 as FQNEAQ. The CDR3: CASSFTSPYSNQPQHF. The CDR3 DNA reads TGTGCCAGCAGCTTCACTTCACCCTATAGCAATCAGCCCCAGCATTTT.

This chain links TRBV18 with TRBJ2-3; 10 nucleotides agree with TRBD2. After removal of 4 bases from V and 4 bases from J, the junction contained 2 bases not matched to a gene. Germline CDR1 KGHSH, CDR2 LQKENI. CDR3 length: 14 residues. The CDR3 DNA is TGTGCCAGCTCACGGACTAGCGGAGCAGATACGCAGTATTTT. As protein: CASSRTSGADTQYF.